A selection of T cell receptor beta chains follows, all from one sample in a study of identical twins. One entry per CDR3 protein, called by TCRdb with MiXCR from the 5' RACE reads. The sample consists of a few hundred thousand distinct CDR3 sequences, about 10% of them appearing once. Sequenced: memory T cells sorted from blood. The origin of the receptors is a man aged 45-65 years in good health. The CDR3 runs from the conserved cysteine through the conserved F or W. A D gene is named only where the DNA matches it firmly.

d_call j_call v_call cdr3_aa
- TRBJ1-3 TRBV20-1 CSAPRGGNTIYF
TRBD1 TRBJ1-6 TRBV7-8 CASSVTGAGPYNSPLHF
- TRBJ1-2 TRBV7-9 CASSERGTHGYTF
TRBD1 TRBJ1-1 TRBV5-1 CASSQTGENTEAFF
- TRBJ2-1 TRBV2 CASTLPGPVSYNEQFF
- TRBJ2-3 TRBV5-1 CASSGGTSSSTDTQYF
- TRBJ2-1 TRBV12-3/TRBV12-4 CASRRSRLDEQFF
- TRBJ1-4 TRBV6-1 CASSEGRGGEKLFF
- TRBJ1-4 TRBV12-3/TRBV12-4 CASTPGAATLGEKLFF
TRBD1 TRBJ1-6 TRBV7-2 CASSAGQMLNSPLHF
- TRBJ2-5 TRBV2 CASSEFSQETQYF
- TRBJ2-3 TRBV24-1 CATMAWGGVDTQYF
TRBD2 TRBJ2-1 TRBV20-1 CSARDLPLGTIGNEQFF
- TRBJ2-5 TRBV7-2 CASSLVGFETQYF
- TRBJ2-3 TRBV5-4 CASSSAQGGGTQYF
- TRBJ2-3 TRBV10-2 CASSEFQGTDTQYF
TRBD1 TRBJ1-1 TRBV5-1 CASSFQPGGAGTEAFF
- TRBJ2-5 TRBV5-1 CASSLGHGGETQYF
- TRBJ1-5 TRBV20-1 CSARWQGGQPQHF
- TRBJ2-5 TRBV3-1 CASRSRGALKETQYF
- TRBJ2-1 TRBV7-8 CASSLFRGSNEQFF
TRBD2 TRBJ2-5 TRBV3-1 CASIAAGGPWETQYF
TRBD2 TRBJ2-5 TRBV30 CAWETSGAETQYF
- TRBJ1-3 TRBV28 CASKTRQALNTIYF
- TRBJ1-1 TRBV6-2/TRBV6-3 CASRPDTARPAFF
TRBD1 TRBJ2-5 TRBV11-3 CASSSRDRVETQYF
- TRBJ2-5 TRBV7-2 CASSLGVGPRETQYF
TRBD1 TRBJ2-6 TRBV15 CATKDRISGANVLTF
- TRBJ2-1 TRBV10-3 CAITGGVYNEQFF
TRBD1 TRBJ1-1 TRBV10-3 CAISPGGDNTEAFF
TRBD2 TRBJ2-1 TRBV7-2 CASSLVSLAGGNEQFF